The clone carrying this T cell receptor (beta chain) appeared a few times. Clones were read by immunoSEQ multiplex PCR, and TCRdb kept only the in-frame ones, dropping some. The repertoire holds about 5,700 clones, with roughly three fifths as singletons. These data originate in a study of neoadjuvant anti-PD-1 for oral cavity cancer. CDR1 and CDR2 from the germline V gene are MNHNY and SVGAGI (reference sequence). The CDR3 is made up of 13 amino acids. Trimming took off 6 bases at V and 4 bases at J, with 13 bases between the two ends. This TCR was recovered from a person aged 35-79 years with oral cavity squamous cell carcinoma. The source was tumor tissue, collected before nivolumab (anti-PD-1) treatment. The chain carries TRBV6-6 and TRBJ2-7; D is unclear. CDR3 in DNA: TGTGCCAGCAGCCAGAGCGAGTTTTACGAGCAGTACTTC. Residues: CASSQSEFYEQYF.